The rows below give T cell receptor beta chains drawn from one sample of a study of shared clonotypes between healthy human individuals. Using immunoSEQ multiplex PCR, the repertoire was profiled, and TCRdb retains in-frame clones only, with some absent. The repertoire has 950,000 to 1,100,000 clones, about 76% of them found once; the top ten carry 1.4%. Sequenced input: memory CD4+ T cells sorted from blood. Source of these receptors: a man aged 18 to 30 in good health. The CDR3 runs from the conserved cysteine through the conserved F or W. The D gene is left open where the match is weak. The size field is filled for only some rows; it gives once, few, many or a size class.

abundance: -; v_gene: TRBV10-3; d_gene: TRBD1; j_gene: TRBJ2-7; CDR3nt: TGTGCCATCAGTGACTGGACAGGGAGGAACGAGCAGTACTTC; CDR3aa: CAISDWTGRNEQYF
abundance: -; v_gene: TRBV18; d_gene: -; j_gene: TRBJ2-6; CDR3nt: TGTGCCAGCTCACCTACGCAGGGTTCTCGCTCTGGGGCCAACGTCCTGACTTTC; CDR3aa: CASSPTQGSRSGANVLTF
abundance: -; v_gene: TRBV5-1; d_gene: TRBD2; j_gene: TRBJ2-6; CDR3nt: TGCGCCAGCAGCTTGGTCCCGGGGGGGCCCTCTGGGGCCAACGTCCTGACTTTC; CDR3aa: CASSLVPGGPSGANVLTF
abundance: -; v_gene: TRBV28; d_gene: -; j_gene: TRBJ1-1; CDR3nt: TGTGCCAGCAGTTTATTGGGGGGCAACACTGAAGCTTTCTTT; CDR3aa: CASSLLGGNTEAFF
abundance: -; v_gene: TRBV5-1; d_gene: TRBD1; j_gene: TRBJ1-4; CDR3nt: TGCGCCAGCAAGGTACAGGGGGCGATTAATGAAAAACTGTTTTTT; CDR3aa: CASKVQGAINEKLFF
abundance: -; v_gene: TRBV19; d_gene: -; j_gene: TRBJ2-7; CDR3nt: TGTGCCAGTAGTGGGGCAGCGTACTACGAGCAGTACTTC; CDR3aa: CASSGAAYYEQYF
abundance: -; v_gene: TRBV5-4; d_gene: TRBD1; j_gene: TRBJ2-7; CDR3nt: TGTGCCAGCAGCTCCCGGGACAGGGGCAACTTCGAGCAGTACTTC; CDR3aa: CASSSRDRGNFEQYF
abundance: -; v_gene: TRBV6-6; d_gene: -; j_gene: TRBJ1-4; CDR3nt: TGTGCCAGCAGGACGGGGGCTAGTGAAAAACTGTTTTTT; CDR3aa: CASRTGASEKLFF
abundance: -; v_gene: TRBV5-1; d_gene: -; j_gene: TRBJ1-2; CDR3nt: TGCGCCAGCAGTAGTTCACCATGGGACTATGGCTACACCTTC; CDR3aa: CASSSSPWDYGYTF
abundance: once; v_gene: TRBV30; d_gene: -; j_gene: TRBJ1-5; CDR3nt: TGTGCCTGGACCCAGAGCGGATCGCTCAATCAGCCCCAGCATTTT; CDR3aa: CAWTQSGSLNQPQHF
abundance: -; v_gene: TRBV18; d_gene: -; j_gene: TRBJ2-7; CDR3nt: TGTGCCAGCTCACCAGCTACAGACGAGCAGTACTTC; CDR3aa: CASSPATDEQYF
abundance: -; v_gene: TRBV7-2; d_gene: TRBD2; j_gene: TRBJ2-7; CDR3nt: TGTGCCAGCAGCTTAGGCCGGGACTACGGCGAGCAGTACTTC; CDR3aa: CASSLGRDYGEQYF
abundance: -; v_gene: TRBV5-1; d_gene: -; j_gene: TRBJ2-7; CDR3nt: TGCGCCAGCAGCTTGTCCGGTACACAGACCTACGAGCAGTACTTC; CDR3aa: CASSLSGTQTYEQYF
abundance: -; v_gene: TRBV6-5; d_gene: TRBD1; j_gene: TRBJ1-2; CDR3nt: TGTGCCAGCAGGCCGGGACAGGGTAATGGCTACACCTTC; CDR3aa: CASRPGQGNGYTF
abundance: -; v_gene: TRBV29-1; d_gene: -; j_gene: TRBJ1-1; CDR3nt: TGCAGCGTTTCCGACCGAGGTTTCACTGAAGCTTTCTTT; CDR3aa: CSVSDRGFTEAFF
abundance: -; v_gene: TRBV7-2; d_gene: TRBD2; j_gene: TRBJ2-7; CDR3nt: TGTGCCAGCAGCTTAGCTGGGGCTAGCGGGAGCTACGAGCAGTACTTC; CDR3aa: CASSLAGASGSYEQYF
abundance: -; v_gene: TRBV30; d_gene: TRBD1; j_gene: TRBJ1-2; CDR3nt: TGTGCCTGGAGTGTACGGACAGGGAAAGGCTACACCTTC; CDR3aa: CAWSVRTGKGYTF
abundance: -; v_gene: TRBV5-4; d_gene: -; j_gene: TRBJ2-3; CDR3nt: TGTGCCAGCAGCTTGGGGGTTGCAGATACGCAGTATTTT; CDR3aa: CASSLGVADTQYF
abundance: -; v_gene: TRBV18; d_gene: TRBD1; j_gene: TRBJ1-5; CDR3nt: TGTGCCAGCTCACGGCAGGGGGCGAGCAATCAGCCCCAGCATTTT; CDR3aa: CASSRQGASNQPQHF
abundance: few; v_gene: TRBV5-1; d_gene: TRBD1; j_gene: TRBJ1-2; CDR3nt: TGCGCCAGCAGCTTGGGGACAGGGGGTAACTATGGCTACACCTTC; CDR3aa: CASSLGTGGNYGYTF
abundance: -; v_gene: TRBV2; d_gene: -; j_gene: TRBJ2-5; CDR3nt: TGTGCCAGCAGTGGGGAACGGGAGGAGACCCAGTACTTC; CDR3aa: CASSGEREETQYF
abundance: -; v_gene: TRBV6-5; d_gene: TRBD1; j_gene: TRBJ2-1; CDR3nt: TGTGCCAGCAGTGGTACCGGGACAGGGGGCCGAGAGCAGTTCTTC; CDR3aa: CASSGTGTGGREQFF
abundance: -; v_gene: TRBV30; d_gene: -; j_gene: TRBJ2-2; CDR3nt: TGTGCCTGGAGTGGGGGCAAGGGACTGAACACCGGGGAGCTGTTTTTT; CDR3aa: CAWSGGKGLNTGELFF
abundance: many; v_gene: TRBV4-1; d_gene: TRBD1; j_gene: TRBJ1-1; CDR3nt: TGCGCCAGCAGCCAACGCGGGACAGGGTTAGATTTCGACACTGAAGCTTTCTTT; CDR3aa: CASSQRGTGLDFDTEAFF
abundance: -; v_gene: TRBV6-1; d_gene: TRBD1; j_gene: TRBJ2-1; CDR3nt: TGTGCCAGCAGGGACACAGGGGGCTCCTACAATGAGCAGTTCTTC; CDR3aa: CASRDTGGSYNEQFF
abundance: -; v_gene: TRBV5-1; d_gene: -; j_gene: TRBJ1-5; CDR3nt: TGCGCCAGCAGCCCGAGTGGAAATCAGCCCCAGCATTTT; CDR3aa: CASSPSGNQPQHF
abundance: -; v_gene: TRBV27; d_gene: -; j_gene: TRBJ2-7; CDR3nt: TGTGCCAGCAGTTTACGGGTAGGGGACACCTACGAGCAGTACTTC; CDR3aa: CASSLRVGDTYEQYF
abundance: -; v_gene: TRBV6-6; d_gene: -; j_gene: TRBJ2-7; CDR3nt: TGTGCCAGCAGCCGAATTTCCGTTGTACACCCCTACGAGCAGTACTTC; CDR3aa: CASSRISVVHPYEQYF
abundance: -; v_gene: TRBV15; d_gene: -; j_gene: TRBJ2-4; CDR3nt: TGTGCCACCAGCCCCCTACAAGGGATCGGAGCCAAAAACATTCAGTACTTC; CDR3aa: CATSPLQGIGAKNIQYF
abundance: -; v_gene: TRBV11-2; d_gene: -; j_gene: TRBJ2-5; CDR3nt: TGTGCCAGCAGCTTAGGTCCGCTAGCTCGGGAGACCCAGTACTTC; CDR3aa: CASSLGPLARETQYF
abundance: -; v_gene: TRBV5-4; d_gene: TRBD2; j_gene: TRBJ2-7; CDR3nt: TGTGCCAGCAGCCGGTCGGGGGGGCAGTCCTACGAGCAGTACTTC; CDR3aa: CASSRSGGQSYEQYF
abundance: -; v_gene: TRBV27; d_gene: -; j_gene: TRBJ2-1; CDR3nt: TGTGCCAGCAGTTTAGATGCCCGGACCTACAATGAGCAGTTCTTC; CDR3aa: CASSLDARTYNEQFF
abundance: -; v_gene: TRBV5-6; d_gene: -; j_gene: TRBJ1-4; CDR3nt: TGTGCCAGCAGTAGGGACGTTGGGGAAAAACTGTTTTTT; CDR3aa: CASSRDVGEKLFF
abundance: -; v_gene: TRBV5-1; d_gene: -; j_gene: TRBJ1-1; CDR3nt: TGCGCCAGCAGTCAACAGTCGAACACTGAAGCTTTCTTT; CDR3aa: CASSQQSNTEAFF
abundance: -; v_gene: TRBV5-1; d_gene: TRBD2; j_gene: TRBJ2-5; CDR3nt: TGCGCCAGCAGCTTGGCGGGAGGGCGTGAGACCCAGTACTTC; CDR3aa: CASSLAGGRETQYF
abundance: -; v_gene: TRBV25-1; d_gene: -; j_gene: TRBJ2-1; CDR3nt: TGTGCCAGCAGTGGGCTGATGGATGAGCAGTTCTTC; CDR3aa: CASSGLMDEQFF
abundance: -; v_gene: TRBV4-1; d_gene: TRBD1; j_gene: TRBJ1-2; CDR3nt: TGCGCCAGCAGCCAGACGGGGACAGGGAATGACTACACCTTC; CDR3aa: CASSQTGTGNDYTF
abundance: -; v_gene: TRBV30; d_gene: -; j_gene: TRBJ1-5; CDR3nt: TGTGCCTGGAGTGACATGGCCAATCAGCCCCAGCATTTT; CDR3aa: CAWSDMANQPQHF
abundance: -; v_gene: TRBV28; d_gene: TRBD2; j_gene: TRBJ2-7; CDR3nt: TGTGCCAGCCAGTCCCCGGGGGGTGTATACGAGCAGTACTTC; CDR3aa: CASQSPGGVYEQYF
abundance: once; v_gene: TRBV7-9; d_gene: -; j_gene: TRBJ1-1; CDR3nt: TGTGCCAGCAGCTCACAGGGCCTGAACACTGAAGCTTTCTTT; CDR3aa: CASSSQGLNTEAFF
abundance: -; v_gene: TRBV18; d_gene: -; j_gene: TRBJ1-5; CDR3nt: TGTGCCAGCTCACCGGGTAGCAATCAGCCCCAGCATTTT; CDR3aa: CASSPGSNQPQHF